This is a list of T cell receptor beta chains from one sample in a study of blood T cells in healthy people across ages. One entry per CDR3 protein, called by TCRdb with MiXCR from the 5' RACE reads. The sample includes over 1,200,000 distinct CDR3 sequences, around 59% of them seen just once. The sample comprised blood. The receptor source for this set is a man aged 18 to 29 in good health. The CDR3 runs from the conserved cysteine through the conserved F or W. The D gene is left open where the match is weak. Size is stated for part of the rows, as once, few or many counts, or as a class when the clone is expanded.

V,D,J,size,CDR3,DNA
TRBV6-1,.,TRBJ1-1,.,CASSEWTVSEAFF,TGTGCCAGCAGTGAATGGACAGTGAGTGAAGCTTTCTTT
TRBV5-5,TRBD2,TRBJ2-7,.,CASSYIAGSYDEQYF,TGTGCCAGCAGCTATATAGCGGGAAGTTATGACGAGCAGTACTTC
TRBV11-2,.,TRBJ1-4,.,CASSPPGGKEPEKLFF,TGTGCCAGCAGCCCCCCCGGGGGCAAGGAGCCTGAAAAACTGTTTTTT
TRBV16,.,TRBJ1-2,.,CASSQGARVGYTF,TGTGCCAGCAGCCAAGGGGCCAGGGTTGGCTACACCTTC
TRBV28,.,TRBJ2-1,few,CASTPRMSYNEQFF,TGTGCCAGCACCCCTCGGATGTCCTACAATGAGCAGTTCTTC
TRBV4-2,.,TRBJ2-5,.,CASSQDSGAAETQYF,TGTGCCAGCAGCCAAGATTCAGGGGCCGCAGAGACCCAGTACTTC
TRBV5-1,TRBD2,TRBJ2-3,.,CASSLELAGYTDTQYF,TGCGCCAGCAGCTTGGAACTAGCGGGGTACACAGATACGCAGTATTTT
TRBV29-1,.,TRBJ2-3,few,CSVSGQKQGTDTQYF,TGCAGCGTTTCGGGGCAAAAACAGGGCACAGATACGCAGTATTTT
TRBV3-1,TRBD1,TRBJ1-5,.,CASSQAGTDSNQPQHF,TGTGCCAGCAGCCAAGCCGGGACAGACTCCAATCAGCCCCAGCATTTT
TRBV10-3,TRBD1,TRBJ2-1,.,CATTEGTAQRHEQFF,TGTGCCACCACCGAGGGGACAGCGCAACGGCATGAGCAGTTCTTC
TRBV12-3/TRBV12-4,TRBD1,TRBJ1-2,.,CASIRDRVGYGYTF,TGTGCCAGCATCCGCGACAGGGTGGGCTATGGCTACACCTTC
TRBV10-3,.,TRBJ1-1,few,CAISEGSNTEAFF,TGTGCCATCAGTGAGGGGTCGAACACTGAAGCTTTCTTT
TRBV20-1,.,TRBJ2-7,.,CSARDANSSYEQYF,TGCAGTGCTAGAGACGCAAATAGCTCCTACGAGCAGTACTTC
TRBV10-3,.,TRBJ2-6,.,CAISEDRSGANVLTF,TGTGCCATCAGTGAGGACCGCTCTGGGGCCAACGTCCTGACTTTC
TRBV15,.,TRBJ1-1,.,CATSRDNAHTEAFF,TGTGCCACCAGCAGAGATAACGCCCACACTGAAGCTTTCTTT
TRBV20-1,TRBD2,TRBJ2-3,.,CSATEREGQTDTQYF,TGCAGTGCGACCGAGCGGGAGGGACAAACAGATACGCAGTATTTT
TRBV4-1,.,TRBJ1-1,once,CANSQDDMNTEAFF,TGCGCCAACAGCCAAGACGACATGAACACTGAAGCTTTCTTT
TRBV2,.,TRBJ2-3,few,CASSDTSPDTQYF,TGTGCCAGCAGTGACACTAGCCCAGATACGCAGTATTTT
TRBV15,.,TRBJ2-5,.,CATSRRYGGETQYF,TGTGCCACCAGCAGACGATACGGGGGTGAGACCCAGTACTTC
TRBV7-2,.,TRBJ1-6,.,CASSLPPGGGSYNSPLHF,TGTGCCAGCAGCTTACCGCCTGGGGGAGGCTCCTATAATTCACCCCTCCACTTT
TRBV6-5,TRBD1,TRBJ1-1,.,CASRGQGANTEAFF,TGTGCCAGCAGGGGACAGGGGGCAAACACTGAAGCTTTCTTT
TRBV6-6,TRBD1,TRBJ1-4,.,CASRNTGGTNEKLFF,TGTGCCAGCAGAAACACAGGGGGAACTAATGAAAAACTGTTTTTT
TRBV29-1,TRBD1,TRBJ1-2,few,CSVRDPGQGIGYTF,TGCAGCGTAAGGGATCCGGGACAGGGGATTGGCTACACCTTC